This T cell receptor beta chain derives from a study of blood T cell repertoires in COVID-19. Across the whole study: T cells, B-cell-depleted T cells, or PBMCs provided the cDNA or gDNA that served as material.

The CDR3 length is 18 residues. CDR1 is LNHDA, CDR2 SQIVND, per germline (reference sequence). Trimming at V came to 6 bases and at J to 2 bases, leaving 10 bases not matched to a gene. In the study's own analysis: Estimation of nucleated cell counts relied on the amplification of reference gene primers. The method was immunoSEQ multiplex PCR; TCRdb's version includes in-frame clones alone and lacks a portion of them. Clone size and V and J calls were adopted from that table, with D and trimming inferred from the DNA. This table holds 300,000 to 400,000 clones, about 90% found once. The sequence derives from a woman aged 50 to 60 with COVID-19, enrolled during active disease. V gene TRBV19 combines with J gene TRBJ2-6; 10 nucleotides line up with TRBD1. Sequenced input: peripheral blood. CDR3 sequence reads: CASRVPMTGGPGANVLTF. The CDR3 nucleotides read TGTGCCAGTAGAGTTCCCATGACAGGGGGCCCTGGGGCCAACGTCCTGACTTTC.